The source of this T cell receptor (beta chain) is a study of blood T cells in healthy people across ages. A sample-barcoded 5' primer and a J-beta primer mix were used in a second PCR of about 6 to 11 cycles. TCRdb re-derived calls from the 5' RACE reads in MiXCR, one entry per CDR3 protein. The top ten hold approximately 10% of the sample, which has some 890,000 distinct CDR3 sequences, around 29% seen once. V lost 2 bases, J lost 2 bases, and 19 bases lay in between. The CDR3 is made up of 16 amino acids. The germline V gene has CDR1 GTSNPN and CDR2 SVGIG (reference sequence). This sample was shared with a second study, whose subject was T cells of mothers and their children.

The rearrangement joins TRBV30 to TRBJ2-7; TRBD1 is a possible D gene (5 bases). Sample: blood. The clonotype was recovered from a middle-aged woman in good health. The DNA of the CDR3 is TGTGCCTGGAGTAGTCCGTCAGGGCGTTTAACCTACGAGCAGTACTTC. Its protein product is CAWSSPSGRLTYEQYF.